This entry is about one TCR beta chain. Its target is unknown. Additional DNA sequences in this sample encode the identical CDR3. With 60 Vbeta and 13 Jbeta primers, the PCR was carried out. Original handling: Later, 65 million to 90 million unique TCR beta chains were counted in an analysis, and roughly 11 million of them were shared. The table came from immunoSEQ multiplex PCR; TCRdb's copy has only in-frame clones and leaves some out. Clone size and V and J calls were adopted from that table, with D and trimming inferred from the DNA. The sample lists more than 100,000 clones; less than 85% were seen once. This specimen comes from a study of cytomegalovirus exposure and HLA in healthy donors. Whole-study findings and limits: Later analysis identified a missense DCLRE1C variant that was linked to TCR beta V- and J-gene trimming. About 87% or about 30% of the time was how often most TCR beta V segments were productive, according to an earlier analysis. A later analysis linked fewer than 20,000 TCR beta sequences to HLA alleles at 0.05 false discovery rate.

CDR3 length: 11 residues. CDR1 SQVTM and CDR2 ANQGSEA come from the germline V gene. The material sequenced was PBMCs. The receptor was isolated from a man aged 40-50 years in good health and CMV-seronegative. The rearrangement joins TRBV29-1 to TRBJ2-7; D is uncertain. CDR3: CSATGAYEQYF. DNA of the CDR3: TGCAGTGCCACCGGAGCCTACGAGCAGTACTTC.